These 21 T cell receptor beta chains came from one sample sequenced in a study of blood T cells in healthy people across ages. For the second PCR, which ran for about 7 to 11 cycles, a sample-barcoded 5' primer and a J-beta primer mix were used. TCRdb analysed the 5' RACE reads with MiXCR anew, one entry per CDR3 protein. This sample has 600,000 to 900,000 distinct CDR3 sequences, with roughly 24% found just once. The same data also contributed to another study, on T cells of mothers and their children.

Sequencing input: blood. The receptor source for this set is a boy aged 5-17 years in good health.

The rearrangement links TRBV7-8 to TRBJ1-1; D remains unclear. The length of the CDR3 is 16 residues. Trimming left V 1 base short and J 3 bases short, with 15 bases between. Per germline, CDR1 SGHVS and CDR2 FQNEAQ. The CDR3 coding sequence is TGTGCCAGCAGCTTAGAGGGAGCCGGAGAGGACACTGAAGCTTTCTTT. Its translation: CASSLEGAGEDTEAFF.

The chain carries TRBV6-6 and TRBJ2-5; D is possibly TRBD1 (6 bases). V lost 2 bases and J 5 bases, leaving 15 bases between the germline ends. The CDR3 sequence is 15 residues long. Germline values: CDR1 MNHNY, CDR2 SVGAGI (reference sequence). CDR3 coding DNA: TGTGCCAGCAGTTACCGCCAGGGGAGTATGGAGACCCAGTACTTC. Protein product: CASSYRQGSMETQYF.

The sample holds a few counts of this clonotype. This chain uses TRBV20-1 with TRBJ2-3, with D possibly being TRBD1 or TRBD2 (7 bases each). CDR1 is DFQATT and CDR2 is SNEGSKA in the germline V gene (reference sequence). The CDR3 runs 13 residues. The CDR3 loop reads CSLPGGGTDTQYF. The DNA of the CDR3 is TGCAGCCTCCCAGGGGGGGGCACAGATACGCAGTATTTT.

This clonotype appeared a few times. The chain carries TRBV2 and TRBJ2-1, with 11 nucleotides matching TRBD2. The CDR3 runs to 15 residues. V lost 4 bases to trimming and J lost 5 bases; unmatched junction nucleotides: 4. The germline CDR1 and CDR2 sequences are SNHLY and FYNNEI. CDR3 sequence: CASSGNSGGDNEQFF. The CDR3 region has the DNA TGTGCCAGCAGTGGGAATAGCGGGGGGGACAATGAGCAGTTCTTC. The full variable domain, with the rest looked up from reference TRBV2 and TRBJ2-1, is EPEVTQTPSHQVTQMGQEVILRCVPISNHLYFYWYRQILGQKVEFLVSFYNNEISEKSEIFDDQFSVERPDGSNFTLKIRSTKLEDSAMYFCASSGNSGGDNEQFFGPGTRLTVL.

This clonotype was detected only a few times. DNA of the CDR3: TGCAGTGCTAGCCCCGGAGGGTCCGCGAACACCGGGGAGCTGTTTTTT. As protein: CSASPGGSANTGELFF. The chain uses TRBV20-1 and TRBJ2-2; maybe TRBD2 (6 bases). This CDR3 has 16 amino acids. V was pared by 3 bases and J by 0 bases, with 14 bases between. CDR1 DFQATT and CDR2 SNEGSKA come from the germline V gene (reference sequence).

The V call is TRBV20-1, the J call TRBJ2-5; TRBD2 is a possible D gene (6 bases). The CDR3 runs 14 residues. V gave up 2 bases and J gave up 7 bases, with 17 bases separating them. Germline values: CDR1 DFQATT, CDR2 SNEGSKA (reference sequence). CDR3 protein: CSARTQLAAGTQYF. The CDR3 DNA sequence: TGCAGTGCTAGAACCCAACTAGCCGCGGGGACCCAGTACTTC.

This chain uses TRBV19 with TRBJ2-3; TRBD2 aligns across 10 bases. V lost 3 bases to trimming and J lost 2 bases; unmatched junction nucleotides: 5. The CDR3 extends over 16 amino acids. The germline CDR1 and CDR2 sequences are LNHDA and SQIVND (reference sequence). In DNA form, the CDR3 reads TGTGCCAGTAGTATGGGACTAGCGAGGGACACAGATACGCAGTATTTT. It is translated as CASSMGLARDTDTQYF.

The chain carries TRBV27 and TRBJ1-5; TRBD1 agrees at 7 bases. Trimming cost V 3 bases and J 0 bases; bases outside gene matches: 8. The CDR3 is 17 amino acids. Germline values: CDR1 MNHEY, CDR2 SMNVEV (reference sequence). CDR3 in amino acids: CASSFTGAYYSNQPQHF. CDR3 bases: TGTGCCAGCAGTTTTACAGGGGCCTATTATAGCAATCAGCCCCAGCATTTT.

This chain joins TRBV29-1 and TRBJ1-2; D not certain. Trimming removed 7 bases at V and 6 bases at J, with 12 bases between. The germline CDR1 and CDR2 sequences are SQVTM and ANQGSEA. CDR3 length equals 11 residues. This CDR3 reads CSDKRGDGYTF. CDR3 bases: TGCAGCGACAAGCGGGGTGATGGCTACACCTTC.

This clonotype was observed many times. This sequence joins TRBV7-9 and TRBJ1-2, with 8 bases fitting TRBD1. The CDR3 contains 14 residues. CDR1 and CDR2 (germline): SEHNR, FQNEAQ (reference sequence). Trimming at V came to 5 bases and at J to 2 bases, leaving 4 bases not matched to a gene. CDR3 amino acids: CASSPGQDNYGYTF. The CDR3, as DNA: TGTGCCAGCAGCCCGGGACAGGACAACTATGGCTACACCTTC.

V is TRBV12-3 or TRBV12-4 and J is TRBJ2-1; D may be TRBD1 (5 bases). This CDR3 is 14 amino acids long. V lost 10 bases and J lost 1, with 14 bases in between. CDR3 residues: CATMASGSYNEQFF. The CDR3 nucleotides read TGTGCCACCATGGCCTCAGGGTCCTACAATGAGCAGTTCTTC.

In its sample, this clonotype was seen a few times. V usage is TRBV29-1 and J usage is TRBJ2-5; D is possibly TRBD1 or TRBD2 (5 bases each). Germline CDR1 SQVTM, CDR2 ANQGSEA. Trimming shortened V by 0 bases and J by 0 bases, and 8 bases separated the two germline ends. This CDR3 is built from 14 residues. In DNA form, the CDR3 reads TGCAGCGTTGAAGAGGGACGGAACCAAGAGACCCAGTACTTC. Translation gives CSVEEGRNQETQYF.

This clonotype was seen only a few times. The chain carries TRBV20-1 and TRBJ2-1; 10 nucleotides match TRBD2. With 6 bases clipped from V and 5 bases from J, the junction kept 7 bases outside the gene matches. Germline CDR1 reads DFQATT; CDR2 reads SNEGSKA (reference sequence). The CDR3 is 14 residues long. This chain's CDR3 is CSASGLADNNEQFF. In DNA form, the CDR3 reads TGCAGTGCATCCGGACTAGCGGACAACAATGAGCAGTTCTTC.

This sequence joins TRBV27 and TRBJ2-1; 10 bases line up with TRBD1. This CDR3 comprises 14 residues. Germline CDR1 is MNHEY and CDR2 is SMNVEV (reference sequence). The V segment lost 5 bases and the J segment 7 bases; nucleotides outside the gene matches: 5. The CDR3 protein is CASSPTGGSNEQFF. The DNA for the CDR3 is TGTGCCAGCAGTCCGACAGGGGGCTCGAATGAGCAGTTCTTC.

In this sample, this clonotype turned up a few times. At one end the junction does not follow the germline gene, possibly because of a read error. CDR3 region: CASSLDRGSYGYTF. CDR3 nucleotides: TGTGCCAGCAGCTTGGACAGGGGATCCTATGGCTACACCTTC. The chain combines TRBV5-1 with TRBJ1-2; TRBD1 agrees at 9 bases. Germline lookup yields CDR1 SGHRS and CDR2 YFSETQ. The length of the CDR3 is 14 residues.

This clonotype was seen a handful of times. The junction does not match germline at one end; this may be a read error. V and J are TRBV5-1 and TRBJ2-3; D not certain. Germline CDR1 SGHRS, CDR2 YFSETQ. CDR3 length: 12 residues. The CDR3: CVSSLGTDTQYF. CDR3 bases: TGCGTCAGCAGCTTGGGTACAGATACGCAGTATTTT.

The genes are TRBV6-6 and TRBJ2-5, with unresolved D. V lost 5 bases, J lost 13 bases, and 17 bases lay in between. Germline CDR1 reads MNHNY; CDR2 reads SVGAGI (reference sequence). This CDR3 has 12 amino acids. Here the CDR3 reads CASSNPNVPMYF. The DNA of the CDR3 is TGTGCCAGCAGTAATCCTAACGTCCCAATGTACTTC.

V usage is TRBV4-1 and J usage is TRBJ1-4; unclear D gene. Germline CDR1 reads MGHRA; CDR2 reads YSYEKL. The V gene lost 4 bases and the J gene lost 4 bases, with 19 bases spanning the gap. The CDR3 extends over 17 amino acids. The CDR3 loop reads CASSRQGLPLLNEKLFF. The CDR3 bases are TGCGCCAGCAGCCGCCAAGGACTACCCCTTCTTAATGAAAAACTGTTTTTT.

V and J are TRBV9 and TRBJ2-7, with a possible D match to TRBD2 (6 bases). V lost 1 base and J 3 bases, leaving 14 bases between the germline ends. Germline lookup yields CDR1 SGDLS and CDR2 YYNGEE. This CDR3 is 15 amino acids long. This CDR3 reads CASSVYGGGFYEQYF. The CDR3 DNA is TGTGCCAGCAGCGTATACGGGGGAGGATTCTACGAGCAGTACTTC.

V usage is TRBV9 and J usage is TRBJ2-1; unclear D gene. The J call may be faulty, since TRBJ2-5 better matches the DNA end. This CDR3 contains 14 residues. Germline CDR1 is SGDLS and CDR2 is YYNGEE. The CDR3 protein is CASSSGPGGETQYF. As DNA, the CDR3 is TGTGCCAGCAGCTCAGGACCTGGCGGAGAGACCCAGTACTTC.

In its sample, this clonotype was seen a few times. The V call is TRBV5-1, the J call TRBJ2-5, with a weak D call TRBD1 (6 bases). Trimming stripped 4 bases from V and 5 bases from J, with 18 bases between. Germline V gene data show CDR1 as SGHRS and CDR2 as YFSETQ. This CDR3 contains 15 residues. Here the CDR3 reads CASSPGTGKGETQYF. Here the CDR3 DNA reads TGCGCCAGCAGCCCAGGCACAGGGAAAGGGGAGACCCAGTACTTC.